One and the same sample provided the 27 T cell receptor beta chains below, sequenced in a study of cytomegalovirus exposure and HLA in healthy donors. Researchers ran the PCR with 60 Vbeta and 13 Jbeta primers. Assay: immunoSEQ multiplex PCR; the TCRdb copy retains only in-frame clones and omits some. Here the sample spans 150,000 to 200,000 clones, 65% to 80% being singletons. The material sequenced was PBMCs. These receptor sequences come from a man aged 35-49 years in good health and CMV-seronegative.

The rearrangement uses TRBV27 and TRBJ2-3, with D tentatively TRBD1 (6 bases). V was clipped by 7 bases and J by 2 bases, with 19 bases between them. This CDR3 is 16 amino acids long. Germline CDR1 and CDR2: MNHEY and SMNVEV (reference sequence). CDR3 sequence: CASTPGTPWDTDTQYF. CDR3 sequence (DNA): TGTGCCAGCACCCCCGGGACACCTTGGGACACAGATACGCAGTATTTT.

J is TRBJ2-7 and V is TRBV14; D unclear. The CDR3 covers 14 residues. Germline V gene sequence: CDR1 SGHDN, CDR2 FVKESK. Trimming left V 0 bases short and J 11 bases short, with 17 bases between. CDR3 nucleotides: TGTGCCAGCAGCCAAGATTATGCTCCCCGCGAAAAGTACTTC. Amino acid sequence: CASSQDYAPREKYF.

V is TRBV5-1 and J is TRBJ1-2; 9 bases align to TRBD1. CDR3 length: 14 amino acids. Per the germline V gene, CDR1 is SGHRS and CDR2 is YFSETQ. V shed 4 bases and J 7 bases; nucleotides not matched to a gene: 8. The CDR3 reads CASSPSGTGIGYTF. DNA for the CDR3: TGCGCCAGCAGCCCCTCAGGGACAGGGATTGGCTACACCTTC. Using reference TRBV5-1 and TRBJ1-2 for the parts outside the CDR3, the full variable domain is KAGVTQTPRYLIKTRGQQVTLSCSPISGHRSVSWYQQTPGQGLQFLFEYFSETQRNKGNFPGRFSGRQFSNSRSEMNVSTLELGDSALYLCASSPSGTGIGYTFGSGTRLTVV.

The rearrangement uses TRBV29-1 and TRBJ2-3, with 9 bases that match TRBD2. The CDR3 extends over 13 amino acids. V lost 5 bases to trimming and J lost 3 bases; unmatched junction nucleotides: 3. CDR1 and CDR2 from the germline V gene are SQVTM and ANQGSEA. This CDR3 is CSVNLAGTDTQYF. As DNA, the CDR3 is TGCAGCGTTAATCTAGCGGGGACAGATACGCAGTATTTT.

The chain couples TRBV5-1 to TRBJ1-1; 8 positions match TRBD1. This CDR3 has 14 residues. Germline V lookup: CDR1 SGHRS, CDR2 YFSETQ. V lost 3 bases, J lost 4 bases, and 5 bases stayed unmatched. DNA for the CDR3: TGCGCCAGCAGCTGGGGACAGGTCTTCACTGAAGCTTTCTTT. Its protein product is CASSWGQVFTEAFF.

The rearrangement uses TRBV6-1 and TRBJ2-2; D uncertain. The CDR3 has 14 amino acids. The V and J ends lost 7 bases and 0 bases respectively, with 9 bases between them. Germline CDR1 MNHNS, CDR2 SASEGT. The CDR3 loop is CASKVQTNTGELFF. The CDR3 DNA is TGTGCCAGCAAGGTACAGACGAACACCGGGGAGCTGTTTTTT.

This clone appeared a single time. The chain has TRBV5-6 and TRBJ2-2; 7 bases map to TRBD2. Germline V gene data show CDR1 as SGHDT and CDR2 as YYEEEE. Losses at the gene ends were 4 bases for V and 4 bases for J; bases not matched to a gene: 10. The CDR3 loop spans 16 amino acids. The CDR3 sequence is CASSPRGTTRTGELFF. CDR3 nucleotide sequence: TGTGCCAGCAGCCCGCGGGGGACTACCCGCACCGGGGAGCTGTTTTTT. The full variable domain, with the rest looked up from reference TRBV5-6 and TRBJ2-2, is DAGVTQSPTHLIKTRGQQVTLRCSPKSGHDTVSWYQQALGQGPQFIFQYYEEEERQRGNFPDRFSGHQFPNYSSELNVNALLLGDSALYLCASSPRGTTRTGELFFGEGSRLTVL.

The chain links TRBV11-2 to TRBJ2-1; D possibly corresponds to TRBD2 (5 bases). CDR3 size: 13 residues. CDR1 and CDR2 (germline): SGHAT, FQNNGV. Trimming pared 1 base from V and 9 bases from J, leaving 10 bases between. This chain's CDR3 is CASSLGTSREQFF. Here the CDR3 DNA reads TGTGCCAGCAGCTTAGGGACTTCCCGTGAGCAGTTCTTC.

The CDR3 loop reads CASTSGVEETQYF. The CDR3, as DNA: TGTGCCAGCACCTCAGGGGTGGAAGAGACCCAGTACTTC. The chain employs TRBV7-6 and TRBJ2-5, with D possibly matching TRBD1 (6 bases). Trimming stripped 7 bases from V and 3 bases from J, with 12 bases between. CDR3 size: 13 residues. The germline V gene has CDR1 SGHVS and CDR2 FNYEAQ.

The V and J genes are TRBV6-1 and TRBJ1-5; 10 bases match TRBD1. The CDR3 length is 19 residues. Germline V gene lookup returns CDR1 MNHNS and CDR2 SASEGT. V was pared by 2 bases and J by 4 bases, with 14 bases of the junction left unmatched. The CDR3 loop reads CASSETMTGGALVNQPQHF. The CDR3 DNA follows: TGTGCCAGCAGTGAAACCATGACAGGGGGCGCCTTAGTGAATCAGCCCCAGCATTTT.

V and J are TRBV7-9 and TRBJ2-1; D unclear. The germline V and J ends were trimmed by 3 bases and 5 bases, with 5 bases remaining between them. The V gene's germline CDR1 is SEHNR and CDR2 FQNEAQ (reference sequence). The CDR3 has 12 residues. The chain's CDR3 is CASSLRDNEQFF. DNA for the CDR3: TGTGCCAGCAGCTTGAGAGACAATGAGCAGTTCTTC.

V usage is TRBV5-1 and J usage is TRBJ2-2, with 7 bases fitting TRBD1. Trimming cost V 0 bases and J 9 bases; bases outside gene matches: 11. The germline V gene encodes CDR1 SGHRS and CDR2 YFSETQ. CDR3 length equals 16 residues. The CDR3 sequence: CASSLAVGKGGRELFF. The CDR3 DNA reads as TGCGCCAGCAGCTTGGCCGTTGGAAAAGGGGGCCGGGAGCTGTTTTTT.

The CDR3 spells CASRPGVTGNTIYF. CDR3 bases: TGCGCCAGCAGGCCTGGAGTCACTGGAAACACCATATATTTT. The V and J genes are TRBV5-1 and TRBJ1-3; unclear D gene. V was pared by 5 bases and J by 2 bases, with 11 bases between. The CDR3 has 14 amino acids. Germline V lookup: CDR1 SGHRS, CDR2 YFSETQ.

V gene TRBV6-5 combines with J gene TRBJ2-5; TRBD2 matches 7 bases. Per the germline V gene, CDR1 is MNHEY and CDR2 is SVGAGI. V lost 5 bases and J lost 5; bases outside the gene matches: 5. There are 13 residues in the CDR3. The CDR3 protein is CASSRLAWETQYF. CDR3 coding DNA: TGTGCCAGCAGTCGACTAGCATGGGAGACCCAGTACTTC.

The DNA of the CDR3 is TGTGCCAGCAGTGAAGGGGGGACAGGTTATTCACCCCTCCACTTT. Its translation: CASSEGGTGYSPLHF. The rearrangement uses TRBV6-1 and TRBJ1-6; 8 positions match TRBD1. The junction had 4 bases not matched to a gene; V was cut back by 1 base and J by 8 bases. CDR3 length: 15 residues. Looked up from germline, CDR1 is MNHNS and CDR2 is SASEGT.

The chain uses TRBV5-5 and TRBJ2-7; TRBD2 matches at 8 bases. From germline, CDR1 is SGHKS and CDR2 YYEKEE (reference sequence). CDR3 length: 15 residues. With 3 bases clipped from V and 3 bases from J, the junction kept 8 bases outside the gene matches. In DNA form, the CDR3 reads TGTGCCAGCAGCTGGGGGGCGGGGGGAAGCTACGAGCAGTACTTC. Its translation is CASSWGAGGSYEQYF.

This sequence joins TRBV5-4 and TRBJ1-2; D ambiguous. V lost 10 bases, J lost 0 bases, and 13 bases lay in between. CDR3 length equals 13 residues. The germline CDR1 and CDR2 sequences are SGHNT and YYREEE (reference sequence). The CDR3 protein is CAGSYRANYGYTF. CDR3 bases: TGTGCCGGCTCCTACAGAGCTAACTATGGCTACACCTTC.

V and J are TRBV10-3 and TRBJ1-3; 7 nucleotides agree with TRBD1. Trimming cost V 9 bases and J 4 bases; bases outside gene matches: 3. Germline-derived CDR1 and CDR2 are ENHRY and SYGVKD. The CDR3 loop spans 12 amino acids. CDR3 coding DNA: TGTGCCATGGGGACAGCCGGAAACACCATATATTTT. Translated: CAMGTAGNTIYF.

CDR3 residues: CASSQARGQGAHNEQFF. The CDR3 DNA sequence: TGTGCCAGCAGCCAAGCCCGAGGACAGGGGGCCCACAATGAGCAGTTCTTC. The chain recombines TRBV4-2 with TRBJ2-1, with 11 bases matching TRBD1. V shed 1 base and J 5 bases; nucleotides not matched to a gene: 7. The CDR3 covers 17 residues. Per germline, CDR1 LGHNA and CDR2 YNFKEQ.

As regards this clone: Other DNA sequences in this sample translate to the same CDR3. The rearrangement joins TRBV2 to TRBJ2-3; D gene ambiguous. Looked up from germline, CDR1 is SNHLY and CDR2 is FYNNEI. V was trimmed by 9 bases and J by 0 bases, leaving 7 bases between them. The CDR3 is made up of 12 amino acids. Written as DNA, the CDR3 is TGTGCCAGTTCTTATAGCACAGATACGCAGTATTTT. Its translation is CASSYSTDTQYF. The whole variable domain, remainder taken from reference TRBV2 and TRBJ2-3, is EPEVTQTPSHQVTQMGQEVILRCVPISNHLYFYWYRQILGQKVEFLVSFYNNEISEKSEIFDDQFSVERPDGSNFTLKIRSTKLEDSAMYFCASSYSTDTQYFGPGTRLTVL.

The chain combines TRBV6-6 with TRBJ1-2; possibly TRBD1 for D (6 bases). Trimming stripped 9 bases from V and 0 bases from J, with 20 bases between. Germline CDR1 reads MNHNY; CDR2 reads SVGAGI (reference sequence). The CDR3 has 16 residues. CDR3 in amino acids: CASSRDTILPNYGYTF. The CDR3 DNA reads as TGTGCCAGTTCTCGGGACACAATATTGCCTAACTATGGCTACACCTTC.

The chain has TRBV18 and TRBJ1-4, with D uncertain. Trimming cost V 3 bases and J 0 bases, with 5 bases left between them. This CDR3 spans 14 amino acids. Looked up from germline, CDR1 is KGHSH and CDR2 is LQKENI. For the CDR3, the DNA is TGTGCCAGCTCACCGTCCGCAACTAATGAAAAACTGTTTTTT. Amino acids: CASSPSATNEKLFF.

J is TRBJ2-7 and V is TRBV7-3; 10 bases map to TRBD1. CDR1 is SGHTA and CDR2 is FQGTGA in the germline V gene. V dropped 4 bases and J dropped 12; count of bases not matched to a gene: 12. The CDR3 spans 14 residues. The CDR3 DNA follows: TGTGCCAGCAGCTCCATCGCCGGGACAGGGGAGGCGTACTTC. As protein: CASSSIAGTGEAYF.

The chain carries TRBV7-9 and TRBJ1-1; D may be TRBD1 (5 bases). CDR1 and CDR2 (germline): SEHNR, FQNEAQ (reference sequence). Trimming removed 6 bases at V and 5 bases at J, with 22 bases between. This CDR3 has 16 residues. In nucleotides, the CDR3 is TGTGCCAGCAGAGGATGGGGTAACGGAGGGACGACTGAAGCTTTCTTT. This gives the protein CASRGWGNGGTTEAFF.

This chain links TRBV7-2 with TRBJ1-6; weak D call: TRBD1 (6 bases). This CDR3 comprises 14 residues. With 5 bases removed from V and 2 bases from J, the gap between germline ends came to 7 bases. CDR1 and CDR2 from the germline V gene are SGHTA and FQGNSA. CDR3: CASSNRAYNSPLHF. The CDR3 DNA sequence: TGTGCCAGCAGCAACAGGGCCTATAATTCACCCCTCCACTTT.

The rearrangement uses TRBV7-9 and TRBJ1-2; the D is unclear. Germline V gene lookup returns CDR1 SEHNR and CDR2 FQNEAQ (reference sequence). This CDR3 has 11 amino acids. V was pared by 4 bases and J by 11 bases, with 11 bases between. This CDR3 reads CASSWFGDYTF. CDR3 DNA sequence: TGTGCCAGCAGCTGGTTCGGGGATTACACCTTC.

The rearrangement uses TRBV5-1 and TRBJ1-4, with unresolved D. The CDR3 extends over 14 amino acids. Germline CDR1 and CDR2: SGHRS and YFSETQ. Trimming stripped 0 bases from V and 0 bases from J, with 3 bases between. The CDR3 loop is CASSLDTTNEKLFF. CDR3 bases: TGCGCCAGCAGCTTGGACACAACTAATGAAAAACTGTTTTTT. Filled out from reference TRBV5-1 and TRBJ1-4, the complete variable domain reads KAGVTQTPRYLIKTRGQQVTLSCSPISGHRSVSWYQQTPGQGLQFLFEYFSETQRNKGNFPGRFSGRQFSNSRSEMNVSTLELGDSALYLCASSLDTTNEKLFFGSGTQLSVL.